This T cell receptor beta chain came from a study of T-cell memory formation after mild COVID-19. Findings and caveats of the study: The CD4+ clones that contracted clustered mainly within CM and EM, and the CD8+ clones concentrated in EMRA.

This CDR3 spans 16 amino acids. The V segment lost 3 bases and the J segment 2 bases; nucleotides outside the gene matches: 10. Per the germline V gene, CDR1 is DFQATT and CDR2 is SNEGSKA (reference sequence). TCRdb re-analysed the 5' RACE reads in MiXCR, keeping a single row per CDR3 protein. The repertoire holds about 130,000 distinct CDR3 sequences, with less than 6.5% as singletons. Turning to this clonotype: Its target is not known.

This TCR was recovered from an adult woman who had mild COVID-19 (a few samples of this study predate the infection). Cell type and time point are not known. Sequencing input: PBMCs or a T cell subset sorted from them (not recorded which). This chain connects TRBV20-1 to TRBJ2-7; 10 positions match TRBD2. In DNA, the CDR3 is TGCAGTGCTAGTACAGCGGGAGGGCCGGCGACCTACGAGCAGTACTTC. The encoded protein is CSASTAGGPATYEQYF.